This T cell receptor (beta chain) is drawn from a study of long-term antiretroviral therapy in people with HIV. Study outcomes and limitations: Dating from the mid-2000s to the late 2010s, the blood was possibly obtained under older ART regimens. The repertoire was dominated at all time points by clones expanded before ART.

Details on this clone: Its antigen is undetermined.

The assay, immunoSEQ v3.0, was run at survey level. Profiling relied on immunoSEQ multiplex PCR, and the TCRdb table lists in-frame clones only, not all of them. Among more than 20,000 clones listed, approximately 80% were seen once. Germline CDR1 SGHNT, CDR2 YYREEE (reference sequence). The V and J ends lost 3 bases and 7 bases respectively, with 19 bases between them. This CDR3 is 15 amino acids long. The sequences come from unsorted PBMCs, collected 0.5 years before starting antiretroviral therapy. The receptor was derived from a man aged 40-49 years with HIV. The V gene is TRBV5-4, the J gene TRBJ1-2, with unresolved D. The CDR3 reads CASSSPGEGEGGYTF. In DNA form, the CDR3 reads TGTGCCAGCAGCTCCCCGGGAGAGGGAGAGGGTGGCTACACCTTC.